The T cell receptor beta chain under discussion was sequenced for a study of blood T cell repertoires in COVID-19 (dated by TCRdb to the early 2020s). Regarding the complete study: Samples covering the acute and convalescent phases of COVID-19 were provided by collaborators in the United States, Italy and Spain. HLA class I and class II types, where available, came from metadata supplied by the sample provider rather than from assay-based typing. The sample metadata nearly always contained a de-identified subject ID, COVID-19 status, age in years and sex. The repertoires were released in a freely available public database meant as a resource for research on the immune response to SARS-CoV-2. The dataset comprised deeply sampled blood TCRbeta repertoires from subjects exposed to, actively infected with, or recovered from COVID-19. The prospective study material was composed of cDNA or gDNA derived from T cells, B-cell-depleted T cells, or PBMCs. Samples were obtained from the ongoing ImmuneRACE study (first 160 participants) and from about 1,300 subjects provided by 6 global collaborators. General findings and caveats noted by the study authors: How much clinical and demographic metadata was included differed by source and by participant, and the metadata was provided uncurated.

Relative to germline, V is missing 3 bases and J is missing 3 bases, with 9 bases of the junction outside any gene match. CDR1 and CDR2 were assigned from the germline V gene (reference sequence) as LNHDA and SQIVND. The CDR3 runs 16 amino acids, cysteine and phenylalanine included. Only the CDR3 part of the read is kept: 48 bases, read in frame from the first base. The immunoSEQ Assay, a bias-controlled multiplex PCR, was used to amplify TCRbeta CDR3 regions from genomic DNA. In the authors' own workflow: Within the assay, amplification of reference gene primers was used to estimate how many nucleated cells each sample contained. To quantify the absolute abundance of each unique TCRbeta CDR3 rearrangement, sequence reads were collapsed and filtered. For each sample, productive Simpson clonality was calculated by taking the square root of Simpson's diversity index across productive rearrangements. The table was pulled from immuneACCESS by TCRdb, which kept in-frame rearrangements only. Such tables lose some clones; where checked, under half of the loss comes from unresolved V genes, and the rest has no known cause. From that table come the V and J calls and clone size; the DNA was used to work out D and trimming. This sample lists 90,000 to 120,000 clones; more than 75% were detected once. The top ten hold more than 20% of the sample.

Notes on this clone: The antigen it binds to is not known. Base qualities are not provided; no much larger clone lies one nucleotide away.

The collaborating institutions used their own protocols to collect whole blood in K2EDTA tubes. For TCRbeta analysis, collaborators shipped samples as frozen whole blood, isolated PBMCs, or DNA extracted from either of those sample types. What was sequenced was peripheral blood. The chain is assembled from TRBV19 and TRBJ2-3, and TRBD1 aligns with 7 junction nucleotides. This receptor was obtained from a man aged 55 to 70 with acute or convalescent COVID-19. The DNA is TGTGCCAGTAGTATCCTTACAGGGGCTAGGACAGATACGCAGTATTTT. Protein translation: CASSILTGARTDTQYF.